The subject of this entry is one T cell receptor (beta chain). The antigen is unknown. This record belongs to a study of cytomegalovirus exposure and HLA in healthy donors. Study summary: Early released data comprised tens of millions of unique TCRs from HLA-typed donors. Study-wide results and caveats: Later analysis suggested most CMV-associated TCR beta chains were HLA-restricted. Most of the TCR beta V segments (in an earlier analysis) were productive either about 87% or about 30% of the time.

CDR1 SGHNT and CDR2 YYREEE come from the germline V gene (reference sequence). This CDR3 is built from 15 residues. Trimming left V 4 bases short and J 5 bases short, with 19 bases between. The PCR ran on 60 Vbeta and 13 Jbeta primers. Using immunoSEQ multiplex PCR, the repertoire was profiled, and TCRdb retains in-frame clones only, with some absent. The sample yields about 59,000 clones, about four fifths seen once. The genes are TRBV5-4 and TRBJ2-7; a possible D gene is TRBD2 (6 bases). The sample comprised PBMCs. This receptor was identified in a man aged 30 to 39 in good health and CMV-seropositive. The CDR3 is CASSNRDFGGNEQYF. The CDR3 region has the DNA TGTGCCAGCAGCAATAGGGACTTTGGGGGGAACGAGCAGTACTTC.